These 3 T cell receptor beta chains were all obtained from the same sample, sequenced in a study of cytomegalovirus exposure and HLA in healthy donors. The study ran its PCR with 60 Vbeta and 13 Jbeta primers. The repertoire was sequenced with immunoSEQ multiplex PCR; TCRdb's copy has only in-frame clones and lacks some. Of roughly 100,000 clones in the sample, around four fifths were seen once. Sequenced material: PBMCs. These receptors were obtained from a woman between 40 and 50 years old in good health and CMV-seropositive.

The J gene is TRBJ1-2, the V gene TRBV27; D gene ambiguous. The V end was cut by 5 bases, the J end by 5 bases, with 12 bases between. This CDR3 contains 13 residues. Germline V gene lookup returns CDR1 MNHEY and CDR2 SMNVEV (reference sequence). The CDR3, as DNA: TGTGCCAGCAGTGGTAGATACCCTTATGGCTACACCTTC. This encodes CASSGRYPYGYTF.

As for this clone: Other DNA sequences in this sample translate to the same CDR3. V and J are TRBV5-1 and TRBJ1-3; 7 bases agree with TRBD1. J gave up 4 bases and V 4 bases, and 5 bases lay outside the gene matches. The CDR3 totals 14 residues. Per germline, CDR1 SGHRS and CDR2 YFSETQ. The CDR3 nucleotides are TGCGCCAGCAGCCCGACGACAGGGGGAAACACCATATATTTT. The encoded protein is CASSPTTGGNTIYF.

This clone was recorded once. J is TRBJ2-4 and V is TRBV6-5; TRBD2 matches at 8 bases. The CDR3 is made up of 16 amino acids. With V trimmed by 2 bases and J by 3 bases, 6 bases remained unmatched. The germline CDR1 and CDR2 sequences are MNHEY and SVGAGI. Written as DNA, the CDR3 is TGTGCCAGCAGTTACGTAGCGGGACACGACAAAAACATTCAGTACTTC. This gives the protein CASSYVAGHDKNIQYF.